Below, 20 T cell receptor beta chains from the same sample are listed, as sequenced in a study of spatial heterogeneity in lung cancer. One entry per CDR3 protein results from TCRdb running MiXCR on the 5' RACE reads. This sample carries about 48,000 distinct CDR3 sequences, approximately 5.3% of them seen once, and the ten largest clones take 11%. As to time point: sample taken at primary tumor resection. The sample in question was PBMCs, obtained at surgery. Every receptor here comes from a male donor with early-stage non-small cell lung cancer.

This clonotype was recorded many times. The V call is TRBV28, the J call TRBJ1-2; possible D gene TRBD1, 5 bases. The ends were cut back, 2 bases at V and 2 bases at J, with 12 bases in the middle. This CDR3 is 15 amino acids long. Germline V gene sequence: CDR1 MDHEN, CDR2 SYDVKM. The CDR3 spells CASSLTFAGNYGYTF. The CDR3 DNA reads TGTGCCAGCAGTTTAACGTTCGCAGGGAACTATGGCTACACCTTC.

This clonotype was seen more than once but under ten times. V usage is TRBV7-2 and J usage is TRBJ2-3, with TRBD1 identical over 7 bases. The CDR3 is 15 residues long. The V segment lost 5 bases and the J segment 6 bases; nucleotides outside the gene matches: 11. From germline, CDR1 is SGHTA and CDR2 FQGNSA. In nucleotides, the CDR3 is TGTGCCAGCAGCCGAGCAAGGGGGCGAGGGGATACGCAGTATTTT. Its protein is CASSRARGRGDTQYF. Full variable domain (rest looked up from reference TRBV7-2 and TRBJ2-3): GAGVSQSPSNKVTEKGKDVELRCDPISGHTALYWYRQSLGQGLEFLIYFQGNSAPDKSGLPSDRFSAERTGGSVSTLTIQRTQQEDSAVYLCASSRARGRGDTQYFGPGTRLTVL.

This chain links TRBV3-1 with TRBJ2-7, with D perhaps matching TRBD2 (5 bases). Germline CDR1 LGHDT, CDR2 YNNKEL (reference sequence). The CDR3 runs to 16 residues. Trimming shortened V by 0 bases and J by 0 bases, and 12 bases separated the two germline ends. Here the CDR3 reads CASSQDPGRSSYEQYF. CDR3 coding DNA: TGTGCCAGCAGCCAAGACCCGGGAAGAAGCTCCTACGAGCAGTACTTC.

CDR3 region: CASSQEIAGLAKNIQYF. The CDR3 nucleotides read TGTGCCAGCAGCCAAGAGATAGCGGGTTTGGCCAAAAACATTCAGTACTTC. V is TRBV4-2 and J is TRBJ2-4; 7 bases line up with TRBD2. The CDR3 contains 17 residues. Germline V lookup: CDR1 LGHNA, CDR2 YNFKEQ. J lost 1 base, V lost 0 bases, and 6 bases had no gene match.

This clonotype was recorded at least ten times. This chain links TRBV2 with TRBJ2-1; no clear D gene. Trimming cost V 2 bases and J 2 bases, with 7 bases left between them. Germline V gene data show CDR1 as SNHLY and CDR2 as FYNNEI. The CDR3 is 14 residues long. The CDR3 here is CASSERATYNEQFF. The CDR3 DNA sequence: TGTGCCAGCAGTGAAAGGGCTACCTACAATGAGCAGTTCTTC.

This clonotype was observed at least ten times. The chain carries TRBV6-1 and TRBJ2-2; D is ambiguous. Trimming pared 2 bases from V and 6 bases from J, leaving 1 base between. The length of the CDR3 is 11 residues. The germline V gene encodes CDR1 MNHNS and CDR2 SASEGT. CDR3 region: CASSESGELFF. CDR3 coding DNA: TGTGCCAGCAGTGAATCCGGGGAGCTGTTTTTT.

There are many counts of this clonotype. This sequence joins TRBV5-4 and TRBJ2-2, with 9 bases that match TRBD2. Losses at the gene ends were 1 base for V and 1 base for J; bases not matched to a gene: 2. Germline CDR1 and CDR2: SGHNT and YYREEE (reference sequence). CDR3 length equals 16 residues. In nucleotides, the CDR3 is TGTGCCAGCAGCTTGCATAGCGGGGGGAACACCGGGGAGCTGTTTTTT. The encoded protein is CASSLHSGGNTGELFF.

This sequence joins TRBV7-9 and TRBJ2-1; 10 nucleotides align to TRBD1. This CDR3 spans 15 amino acids. The trim removed 5 bases at V and 4 bases at J, leaving 5 bases unmatched. Germline CDR1 SEHNR, CDR2 FQNEAQ (reference sequence). The CDR3 nucleotides read TGTGCCAGCAGCCTAGGGACAGGGGTTTACAATGAGCAGTTCTTC. As protein: CASSLGTGVYNEQFF.

This clonotype occurred many times. The chain employs TRBV20-1 and TRBJ2-1; TRBD2 agrees at 11 bases. The V segment lost 4 bases and the J segment 7 bases; nucleotides outside the gene matches: 6. Germline V gene lookup returns CDR1 DFQATT and CDR2 SNEGSKA (reference sequence). The CDR3 runs 14 residues. CDR3 nucleotides: TGCAGTGCTAAACTAGCGGGAGCCAGAAATGAGCAGTTCTTC. Residues: CSAKLAGARNEQFF.

This chain links TRBV6-5 with TRBJ2-2; D remains ambiguous. The germline V gene encodes CDR1 MNHEY and CDR2 SVGAGI. Trimming stripped 4 bases from V and 0 bases from J, with 6 bases between. The CDR3 totals 14 residues. This CDR3 is CASSFRTNTGELFF. CDR3 nucleotides: TGTGCCAGCAGTTTCCGAACGAACACCGGGGAGCTGTTTTTT.

This clonotype came up many times. V usage is TRBV18 and J usage is TRBJ1-1; 9 bases align to TRBD1. Germline V lookup: CDR1 KGHSH, CDR2 LQKENI. V was clipped by 0 bases and J by 0 bases; unmatched bases: 5. The CDR3 runs to 17 residues. The CDR3 spells CASSPPTGGGMNTEAFF. For the CDR3, the DNA is TGTGCCAGCTCACCACCCACAGGGGGCGGGATGAACACTGAAGCTTTCTTT.

This clonotype was counted at least ten times. This chain uses TRBV20-1 with TRBJ2-7, with D perhaps being TRBD1 or TRBD2 (6 bases each). Germline V lookup: CDR1 DFQATT, CDR2 SNEGSKA (reference sequence). Trimming shortened V by 4 bases and J by 0 bases, and 13 bases separated the two germline ends. The CDR3 length is 14 residues. CDR3 region: CSAISRGLSYEQYF. The CDR3 coding sequence is TGCAGTGCTATAAGCAGGGGACTCTCCTACGAGCAGTACTTC.

V usage is TRBV5-1 and J usage is TRBJ2-2, with 8 bases lining up with TRBD1. The CDR3 length is 13 residues. Germline CDR1 SGHRS, CDR2 YFSETQ. Trimming removed 2 bases from V and 11 bases from J; junction bases left unmatched: 5. CDR3 DNA: TGCGCCAGCAGCTTCGGACAGGGAAGCGAGCTGTTTTTT. Translating gives CASSFGQGSELFF.

This clonotype was counted a few times. The J gene is TRBJ2-7, the V gene TRBV2; D assignment may be TRBD1 or TRBD2 (5 bases each). The CDR3 runs to 14 residues. Germline V gene data show CDR1 as SNHLY and CDR2 as FYNNEI. The V end lost 8 bases, the J end lost 5 bases, and 19 bases lay between the germline ends. The CDR3 spells CASRPIEGENEQYF. Written as DNA, the CDR3 is TGTGCCAGCCGACCGATCGAAGGGGAGAACGAGCAGTACTTC.

This clonotype occurred many times. The rearrangement links TRBV6-2 or TRBV6-3 to TRBJ2-1; D could derive from TRBD1 or TRBD2 (5 bases each). This CDR3 region has 15 residues. With 0 bases removed from V and 9 bases from J, the gap between germline ends came to 15 bases. Germline V gene lookup returns CDR1 MNHEY and CDR2 SVGEGT. CDR3 coding DNA: TGTGCCAGCAGTTACTCTGGAGAGGGGTTTGGTGAGCAGTTCTTC. Translation: CASSYSGEGFGEQFF.

This clonotype was seen many times. The J gene is TRBJ2-5, the V gene TRBV10-3, with TRBD2 matching 7 bases. The CDR3 runs 14 residues. Germline V gene lookup returns CDR1 ENHRY and CDR2 SYGVKD. J was trimmed by 3 bases and V by 1 base; bases with no gene match: 2. Here the CDR3 DNA reads TGTGCCATCAGTGAGTTGCTAGCGGAAGAGACCCAGTACTTC. Encoded protein: CAISELLAEETQYF.

This clonotype was seen ten or more times. The CDR3: CASSLAGYEQYF. CDR3 DNA sequence: TGTGCCAGCAGTTTGGCCGGCTACGAGCAGTACTTC. The V gene is TRBV28, the J gene TRBJ2-7; no definite D call. The CDR3 contains 12 residues. Trimming removed 3 bases from V and 3 bases from J, with 6 bases in between. CDR1 and CDR2 from the germline V gene are MDHEN and SYDVKM.

This clonotype was counted at least ten times. The V call is TRBV5-1, the J call TRBJ2-7; 9 bases map to TRBD2. This CDR3 comprises 17 residues. CDR1 SGHRS and CDR2 YFSETQ come from the germline V gene. J lost 2 bases, V lost 4 bases, and 13 bases had no gene match. Written as DNA, the CDR3 is TGCGCCAGCAGCGTACTTACTAGCGGGCAGACCGCCTACGAGCAGTACTTC. It yields the protein CASSVLTSGQTAYEQYF.

This clonotype occurred many times. The chain has TRBV5-1 and TRBJ2-3; perhaps D is TRBD1 or TRBD2 (5 bases each). Germline V gene lookup returns CDR1 SGHRS and CDR2 YFSETQ. The germline V and J ends were trimmed by 4 bases and 1 base, with 16 bases remaining between them. The CDR3 extends over 16 amino acids. The CDR3 region has the DNA TGCGCCAGCAGCCCGCCCCGACAGAGGGGCACAGATACGCAGTATTTT. Encoded protein: CASSPPRQRGTDTQYF.

This clonotype was counted ten times or more. The CDR3 bases are TGCAGTGCCCCGACTCGGGTTAATGAGCAGTTCTTC. Translated, it gives CSAPTRVNEQFF. V and J are TRBV20-1 and TRBJ2-1; D is ambiguous. The V end lost 6 bases, the J end lost 7 bases, and 13 bases lay between the germline ends. CDR3 length equals 12 residues. Germline V gene data show CDR1 as DFQATT and CDR2 as SNEGSKA (reference sequence).